This entry describes one T cell receptor beta chain. There is no known antigen for this receptor. No much larger clonotype is one base removed from it; base qualities were not supplied. The cohort was made up of several hundred healthy bone marrow donors. At the time of sampling, every cohort member was nominally healthy, though immune exposures that went unrecorded were likely present. The donor tested CMV seropositive, placing the donor among the approximately 310 seropositive members of the cohort. Each donor provided a peripheral blood sample, and peripheral blood mononuclear cells were used for TCR beta sequencing. Genomic DNA extraction from the blood cell samples was performed with the Qiagen DNeasy Blood Extraction Kit. To prepare the library, the immunoSEQ multiplex PCR assay was applied. A mixture of 60 forward primers for TCR Vbeta segments and 13 reverse primers for TCR Jbeta segments was used in the multiplex PCR. Amplification of the CDR3 region of rearranged TCR beta genes was performed with a multiplex PCR assay on genomic DNA. Amplified TCR beta libraries were sequenced as 87-base-pair reads on the Illumina HiSeq System. Under the source paper's analysis protocol: A later analysis tallied around 80 million unique TCR beta chains across the 640 or so repertoires, and approximately 12 million of those chains were shared by two or more donors. A nearest-neighbor algorithm error-corrected the raw reads and collapsed the reads into unique sequences, merging closely related sequences to remove PCR and sequencing errors. V, D and J gene segments were assigned by aligning CDR3 sequences to IMGT reference sequences. For a sequence to be retained, a match of at least six nucleotides to both a V gene segment and a J gene segment was required. Rearrangements were called productive when the CDR3 lacked stop codons and stayed in frame with V and J; all others were non-productive. CDR3 was defined by IMGT convention, running from the second conserved V-encoded cysteine to the conserved J-encoded phenylalanine. The earlier analysis of about 640 of the donors excluded any sequence lacking an unambiguous match to a single V gene segment. An earlier analysis of a few hundred of the donors called V segments functional above 56.7% productive rearrangements and segregating when the between-donor standard deviation exceeded 5%. A statistical classification framework was built for diagnosing cytomegalovirus status from the catalog of TCR beta chain sequences. In a later analysis, TCR nucleotide sequences were compared against IMGT/GENE-DB human TR gene sequences so that V and J genes could be assigned. Using the TCRdist pipeline, a later analysis assigned CDR3 sequences along with most-parsimonious VDJ recombination scenarios. In a later analysis, every TCR beta chain was defined by the combination of its CDR3 amino acid sequence and its V-gene family, and reads without a unique V-gene family were dropped. To address suspected cross-contamination and a sequencing artifact, a later analysis removed around 590 highly shared, low-generation-probability nucleotide sequences. For each public chain, a later analysis derived a clonal expansion index from normalized ranks of inferred template counts within each repertoire. Generation probabilities in a later analysis came from a VDJ recombination model fitted to out-of-frame rearrangements, and those results were checked against IGoR. A later analysis scored TCR-TCR, TCR-HLA and TCR-CMV co-occurrence with hypergeometric tests, applying a repertoire-size bias correction to TCR pairs. False discovery rates were estimated in a later analysis by permuting HLA or CMV assignments 20 times. In a later analysis, co-occurring TCRs were grouped using DBSCAN, and TCRdist sequence similarity was added for clustering within HLA-allele-positive subsets. Repertoires with fewer than 30,000 or more than 120,000 public chains, plus five repertoires with anomalous nucleotide sharing, were excluded from co-occurrence clustering. TCRdb retrieved this table from immuneACCESS and kept in-frame rearrangements only. Not all clones are present; in checked studies, unresolved V genes account for under half, and no reason is known for the remainder. D and trimming were read from the DNA, whereas the V and J calls and clone size are those reported in that table. The sample table records tens of thousands of clones; 75% to 90% of these occur just once. The ten largest clones capture about 12% of the sample.

The sample belongs to a study of cytomegalovirus exposure and HLA in healthy donors (dated by TCRdb to about 2017). For context, the study as a whole: In an earlier analysis of approximately 640 of the donors, 250 to 350 Gb of sequence data and just under 120 million unique TCR beta sequences from some 170 million T cells were reported. In addition to the first cohort of roughly 700 subjects, a separate validation cohort of about 120 different subjects was used. High-throughput TCR immunosequencing, statistical association of individual TCRs with disease status, and machine learning were combined to predict cytomegalovirus infection status. In a later genetic analysis, genome-wide SNP genotypes for about 55% of the roughly 670 donors were used, and that subset was treated as a discovery cohort. HLA typing included class I and class II loci at four-digit resolution. An earlier analysis of several hundred of the donors applied high-throughput TCR beta sequencing to assess whether each TCR beta V gene segment acted as functional or pseudogenic. The genetic ancestry cluster associated with self-reported Caucasian donors included about four fifths of the roughly 360 genotyped donors. Typing coverage differed by locus: A, B, C, DRB1 and DQB1 were typed in roughly 629-630 donors, DQA1 in around 500, DPA1 in around 600, and DPB1 in approximately 450. A later analysis re-examined previously published TCR beta repertoires from just over 650 donors and added high-resolution HLA genotyping to investigate patterns of TCR occurrence. In the later analysis, no new phenotypic data were used to find candidate immune exposures; instead, reliance was placed on TCR beta sequences and their occurrence across donors. The study profiled the T cell repertoires of 550 to 700 subjects by immunosequencing and related them to cytomegalovirus serostatus. The study aimed to test whether signatures of past pathogen exposure could be identified by cataloging public T cell receptors. On average, around 240,000 unique TCR beta nucleotide sequences were sequenced per donor among a few hundred genotyped donors of the cohort, with around 19% of those sequences being non-productive. All discovery cohort repertoires had been generated using a single sequencing platform. About 310 gigabases of sequencing data and approximately 85 million unique TCR sequences were included in an early release covering about 600 HLA-typed donors. Donor age, sex, ethnicity and CMV serostatus were compiled alongside the repertoire data. Roughly five DR-DQ haplotypes were handled as single units for association and clustering, since linkage in the cohort was strong. Overall study outcomes, separate from this receptor: A further reported finding was that TCR beta sequences accurately predicted the HLA-A and HLA-B alleles for most subjects in the first cohort. Several of the top co-occurrence clusters appeared to be linked to parvovirus B19, influenza, CMV and Epstein-Barr virus, according to a later analysis. Most TCR sequences were seen in very few donors, while some public TCRs were found in many individuals. According to the authors, the approach could potentially be generalized to other disease states and immunological phenotypes. The earlier analysis of about 600 of the donors excluded about 16 rarely observed V segments, including chromosome 9 orphons, because counts were too low. A cluster of highly shared sequence variants was judged likely to represent a technical artifact of the sequencing pipeline. Correlated functional status among segregating V segments might be attributable to linkage disequilibrium, but an unknown experimental factor could not be ruled out. An earlier analysis of approximately 530 of the donors showed that most TCR beta V segments appeared in productive rearrangements either about 90% or about 30% of the time, which broadly matched IMGT annotations. In the study, roughly 160 TCR beta chains were listed as associated with cytomegalovirus. Only TCR beta chains were sequenced in this cohort, and the absence of alpha or paired-chain data limited detectable features. Some IMGT-functional V segments, including TRBV6-2 and TRBV6-3, could not be told apart with the 87-base-pair reads, so those segments were excluded. Because HLA typing was unavailable for some donors at each locus, only the typed subset was used in association tests. V-gene and J-gene trimming of TCR beta chains was associated with a missense DCLRE1C variant in a later genetic analysis, and the association was replicated in an independent cohort. A later analysis found that HLA-associated TCR beta chains were more clonally expanded and had lower generation probabilities than equally common non-associated chains. Strong co-occurrence of HLA alleles, especially DR and DQ, made assigning TCR associations to individual alleles difficult. A later analysis found that most CMV-associated TCR beta chains appeared HLA-restricted, with HLA associations seemingly driven largely by CMV exposure. The only immune exposure information available for the cohort was CMV serostatus. According to a later genetic analysis, donors in an Asian-associated ancestry cluster had fewer N-insertions in productive TCRs than the approximately 650-donor mean. In a later analysis, the rate of TCR association differed among HLA loci, with DRB1 alleles having the most associated TCRs and HLA-C alleles having the fewest. Presence/absence analyses assumed roughly uniform sequencing depth across donors, an assumption that may not hold. At a false discovery rate of 0.05, a later analysis linked 16,951 TCR beta sequences to specific HLA alleles. The classifier was reported to diagnose cytomegalovirus status with high specificity and sensitivity in both the original and validation cohorts. Three of the identified cytomegalovirus-associated TCR beta chains were confirmed in vitro to be specific for cytomegalovirus antigens.

A distance of 12 bases separates the germline ends of V and J, which lose 5 bases and 0 bases respectively. The CDR3 covers 15 residues, taking in both the cysteine and the phenylalanine. Only CDR3 DNA is held: 45 bases, read in frame from base 1. The CDR1 and CDR2 encoded by the germline V gene are SGHRS and YFSETQ. This TCR came from a woman aged 25-40 years in good health and CMV-seropositive. Rearrangement joined TRBV5-1 to TRBJ1-3; the D gene is unclear. Sample: PBMCs. The CDR3 is CASRVTAYSGNTIYF. The DNA reads TGCGCCAGCAGGGTTACAGCTTACTCTGGAAACACCATATATTTT.